This TCR beta chain was obtained from a study of shared clonotypes between healthy human individuals. The V end lost 6 bases, the J end lost 0 bases, and 12 bases lay between the germline ends. The germline CDR1 and CDR2 sequences are MNHEY and SMNVEV (reference sequence). The CDR3 spans 14 residues. Assay: immunoSEQ multiplex PCR; the TCRdb copy retains only in-frame clones and omits some. Of over a million clones in the sample, just under 99% were seen once. This chain joins TRBV27 and TRBJ2-7; D remains ambiguous. The receptor comes from a young man in good health. The sequenced sample was naive CD4+ T cells sorted from blood. Subset denoted: CD45RA+ positively selected. CDR3 nucleotides: TGTGCCAGCAGGGGAAGATTGACCTCCTACGAGCAGTACTTC. This gives the protein CASRGRLTSYEQYF.